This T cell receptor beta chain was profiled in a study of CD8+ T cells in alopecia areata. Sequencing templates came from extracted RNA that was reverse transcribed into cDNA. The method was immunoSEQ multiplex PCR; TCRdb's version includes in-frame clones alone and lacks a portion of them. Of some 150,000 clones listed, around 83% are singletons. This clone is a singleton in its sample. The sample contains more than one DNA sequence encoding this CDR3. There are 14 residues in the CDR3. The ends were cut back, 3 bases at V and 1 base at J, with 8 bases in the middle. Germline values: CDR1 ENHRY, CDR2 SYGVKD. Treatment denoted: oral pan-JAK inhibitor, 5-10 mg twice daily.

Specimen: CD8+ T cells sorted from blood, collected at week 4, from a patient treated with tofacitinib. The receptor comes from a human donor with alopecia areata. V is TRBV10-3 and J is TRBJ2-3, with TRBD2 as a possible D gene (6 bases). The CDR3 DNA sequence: TGTGCCATCAGTGATGGCGGGGGCACAGATACGCAGTATTTT. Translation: CAISDGGGTDTQYF.